The rows below give T cell receptor beta chains drawn from one sample of a study of OX40 agonist ivuxolimab in advanced cancers. Measured with immunoSEQ multiplex PCR; TCRdb has only the in-frame clones, and not every one. Seen here are 15,000 to 20,000 clones, 75% to 90% observed once, and the top ten hold approximately 60%. This specimen consisted of CD4+ or CD8+ T cells sorted from blood, obtained in a trial of the OX40 agonist ivuxolimab. The source of these receptors is an adult with an advanced solid tumor such as melanoma, head and neck, liver or kidney cancer. The CDR3 runs from the conserved cysteine through the conserved F or W. The D gene is left open where the match is weak. Rows give clone size only sometimes, using once, few, many, or a class for an expanded clone.

CDR3nt,CDR3aa,j_gene,d_gene,v_gene,abundance
TGTGCCATCAGTCCGATCCCCGACACCGACTCTGGAAACACCATATATTTT,CAISPIPDTDSGNTIYF,TRBJ1-3,-,TRBV10-3,-
TGTGCCAGCAGTTTATTCGGGACAGGGACCTATGGCTACACCTTC,CASSLFGTGTYGYTF,TRBJ1-2,TRBD1,TRBV27,-
TGCGCCAGCACAGTGGGAGGCCCTGGGAATGAGCAGTTCTTC,CASTVGGPGNEQFF,TRBJ2-1,-,TRBV5-1,-
TGTGCCAGCAGTGAAGGGATAGTCGGGGACTATGGCTACACCTTC,CASSEGIVGDYGYTF,TRBJ1-2,-,TRBV6-1,-
TGTGCCAGCAGCCCCTTGGGACAGCTTATCTATGGCTACACCTTC,CASSPLGQLIYGYTF,TRBJ1-2,TRBD1,TRBV14,-
TGTGCCAGCAGCCTAGCTTACAATGAGCAGTTCTTC,CASSLAYNEQFF,TRBJ2-1,-,TRBV2,few
TGCGCCAGCAGCCAAGACACGAGTTCGGAGACCCAGTACTTC,CASSQDTSSETQYF,TRBJ2-5,-,TRBV4-1,medium-sized
TGTGCCAGCAGCCCGGGACAGGGAATGGAAGGCTACACCTTC,CASSPGQGMEGYTF,TRBJ1-2,TRBD1,TRBV7-9,-
TGTGCCACCCGGGGACAGGGGTGGAACTATGGCTACACCTTC,CATRGQGWNYGYTF,TRBJ1-2,TRBD1,TRBV6-5,-
TGTGCCAGCGACCCAACCGGCACCGGGGAGCTGTTTTTT,CASDPTGTGELFF,TRBJ2-2,-,TRBV6-6,-
TGTGCCACCTCCCGGGAGCGGAACACTGAAGCTTTCTTT,CATSRERNTEAFF,TRBJ1-1,-,TRBV7-6,-
TGTGCCAGCGAAGGAACCGGGACTAGTCCCGCCGAGCAGTACTTC,CASEGTGTSPAEQYF,TRBJ2-7,TRBD2,TRBV7-9,-
TGCGCCAGCAGTTGGGGCGAGACTGGGGCCAACGTCCTGACTTTC,CASSWGETGANVLTF,TRBJ2-6,-,TRBV5-1,once
TGCGCCAGCAGCCCCCGGGACATACAAGAGACCCAGTACTTC,CASSPRDIQETQYF,TRBJ2-5,-,TRBV5-5,-
TGCGCCAGCAGCCCTGGTGGCAGGGATGGTCAGCCCCAGCATTTT,CASSPGGRDGQPQHF,TRBJ1-5,-,TRBV5-1,-
TGTGCCAGCAGCCTGGGGGGAGGGGCCACAGATACGCAGTATTTT,CASSLGGGATDTQYF,TRBJ2-3,TRBD2,TRBV11-2,-
TGTGCCAGCAGTTCCCTACTCAACCGTTACGAGCAGTACTTC,CASSSLLNRYEQYF,TRBJ2-7,-,TRBV27,-
TGCGCCAGCAGTGAGATGGACAGTTACGAGCAGTACTTC,CASSEMDSYEQYF,TRBJ2-7,-,TRBV10-1,-
TGTGCCAGCAGCTTCTCCGGGACAGGGGCAGATACGCAGTATTTT,CASSFSGTGADTQYF,TRBJ2-3,TRBD1,TRBV7-6,-
TGCGCCAGCAGTGAGTCATACGAGCAGTACTTC,CASSESYEQYF,TRBJ2-7,-,TRBV10-2,-
TGTGCCAGCAGCTTGGAAGAAGATACGCAGTATTTT,CASSLEEDTQYF,TRBJ2-3,-,TRBV5-6,-
TGTGCCAGCAGCTTAACCCTAGGAGCCGAGCAGTACTTC,CASSLTLGAEQYF,TRBJ2-7,-,TRBV7-3,-
TGCACCAGCAGCCACCCTGGACAGGTCCGTCGGAACACCGGGGAGCTGTTTTTT,CTSSHPGQVRRNTGELFF,TRBJ2-2,-,TRBV1,once
TGCGCCAGCAGCCAAGATCCAGCGGGGGGTAGCTCCTACGAGCAGTACTTC,CASSQDPAGGSSYEQYF,TRBJ2-7,TRBD2,TRBV4-1,once
TGTGCCAGCTCACCCATCTCCACCGGGGCCCTTGTCGGGGAGCTGTTTTTT,CASSPISTGALVGELFF,TRBJ2-2,-,TRBV18,-
TGTGCCACCAGCAGAGACCTTGGGACTAGCGGCAATGAGCAGTTCTTC,CATSRDLGTSGNEQFF,TRBJ2-1,TRBD2,TRBV15,-
TGTGCCAGCAGCTTAACAAGCCCGGGGTTAGGTTCACCCCTCCACTTT,CASSLTSPGLGSPLHF,TRBJ1-6,-,TRBV7-3,-
TGTGCCAGCGCCGATACCTACGAGCAGTACTTC,CASADTYEQYF,TRBJ2-7,-,TRBV7-9,-
TGTGCCAGCAGCCAATCCGCTAGCGGGAGGGTCGAGCAGTACTTC,CASSQSASGRVEQYF,TRBJ2-7,TRBD2,TRBV16,-
TGTGCCAGCAGTTACCGTGCGGAGTGGGCCGAGCAGTACTTC,CASSYRAEWAEQYF,TRBJ2-7,-,TRBV6-6,once
TGTGCCAGCAGGGATCCGGTGGGTGACAATGAGCAGTTCTTC,CASRDPVGDNEQFF,TRBJ2-1,-,TRBV2,-
TGTGCCAGCAGCTTATATGTCCTTCAGAACACCGGGGAGCTGTTTTTT,CASSLYVLQNTGELFF,TRBJ2-2,-,TRBV7-9,-
TGTGCCAGCAGCCCCGGGACAGATTACGAGCAGTACTTC,CASSPGTDYEQYF,TRBJ2-7,TRBD1,TRBV7-9,-
TGTGCCAGCAGCCTAGGGAGGACTAGCGGGATACCCAGCCAAGAGACCCAGTACTTC,CASSLGRTSGIPSQETQYF,TRBJ2-5,TRBD2,TRBV13,-
TGTGCCAGCAGTCCCCTCCGGCGGTCCTATAATTCACCCCTCCACTTT,CASSPLRRSYNSPLHF,TRBJ1-6,-,TRBV27,-
TGTGCCAGCAGTCCGGGACTAGCGGGAGTGAACAATGAGCAGTTCTTC,CASSPGLAGVNNEQFF,TRBJ2-1,TRBD2,TRBV27,-
TGTGCCAGTAGTATTCCGGGTGCACCAGATACGCAGTATTTT,CASSIPGAPDTQYF,TRBJ2-3,-,TRBV19,-
TGTGCCAGATGGGGGGGCGATAGGTATAATTCACCCCTCCACTTT,CARWGGDRYNSPLHF,TRBJ1-6,-,TRBV6-4,-
TGTGCCATCAGTGCCCCGGGGGGTGGGACCGGGGAGCTGTTTTTT,CAISAPGGGTGELFF,TRBJ2-2,TRBD2,TRBV10-3,-
TGTGCCAGCAGTGAAGGACAGGGAGTTGGCTACACCTTC,CASSEGQGVGYTF,TRBJ1-2,TRBD1,TRBV6-5,-
TGTGCCAGTAAGGTCTCTGGGGCCAACGTCCTGACTTTC,CASKVSGANVLTF,TRBJ2-6,-,TRBV19,-
TGTGCCGGGTCACAGGAGGGCACTGAAGCTTTCTTT,CAGSQEGTEAFF,TRBJ1-1,-,TRBV11-2,-
TGTGCCTGGAGCCCCGGGGGGGTCCCTGAAGCTTTCTTT,CAWSPGGVPEAFF,TRBJ1-1,-,TRBV30,-
TGCGCCAGCAGCTTGTATCCGAGCTCCTACAATGAGCAGTTCTTC,CASSLYPSSYNEQFF,TRBJ2-1,-,TRBV5-1,-
TGCGCCAGCAGTGAGTTTGAGGGCAATGGCTACACCTTC,CASSEFEGNGYTF,TRBJ1-2,-,TRBV10-2,few
TGTGCCAGCAGTTACCCGGACGCAACTAATGAAAAACTGTTTTTT,CASSYPDATNEKLFF,TRBJ1-4,-,TRBV6-5,-
TGCGCCAGCAGTCAATCCGGGGTAGCGGGGTTCACCGGGGAGCTGTTTTTT,CASSQSGVAGFTGELFF,TRBJ2-2,TRBD2,TRBV23-1,-
TGTGCCAGCAGCTACGGACAGGGGTCTCAAGGCTACACCTTC,CASSYGQGSQGYTF,TRBJ1-2,TRBD1,TRBV7-2,-
TGTGCCAGCTCACCACCGGTGGGGGGAGATGAGCAGTTCTTC,CASSPPVGGDEQFF,TRBJ2-1,-,TRBV18,-
TGTGCCAGCATGTGGACGGGAAATCAGCCCCAGCATTTT,CASMWTGNQPQHF,TRBJ1-5,-,TRBV2,-
TGTGCCAGCAGCCCCCCCGGGGGCCAACACGGGGGCTACACCTTC,CASSPPGGQHGGYTF,TRBJ1-2,-,TRBV9,-
TGTGCCAGTAGTAGTTTGGGTACGCAGTATTTT,CASSSLGTQYF,TRBJ2-3,-,TRBV19,-
TGTGCCAGCAGCTTAGGAGGACTAGCGGGCAATCAGTATTTT,CASSLGGLAGNQYF,TRBJ2-3,TRBD2,TRBV7-8,-
TGTGCCAGCAGTGAAGGGACGAACTCTGGAAACACCATATATTTT,CASSEGTNSGNTIYF,TRBJ1-3,-,TRBV2,-
TGTGCCAGCAGTGATAGGCTGAATAATGAAAAACTGTTTTTT,CASSDRLNNEKLFF,TRBJ1-4,-,TRBV28,-